Listed below are T cell receptor beta chains from one sample, sequenced in a study of cytomegalovirus exposure and HLA in healthy donors. TCRdb keeps only in-frame clones here, not all; method: immunoSEQ multiplex PCR. The repertoire holds around 99,000 clones, with approximately 80% as singletons. Material for sequencing was PBMCs. These receptors all stem from a male donor in good health and CMV-seronegative. Both conserved end residues are part of each CDR3. D genes are given only for firm matches. Not every row has a clone size; where given, it reads once, few, many or a size class.

CDR3aa	CDR3nt	abundance	v_gene	j_gene	d_gene
CAWSRQGAFVTEAFF	TGTGCCTGGAGTCGACAGGGGGCTTTTGTCACTGAAGCTTTCTTT	.	TRBV30	TRBJ1-1	TRBD1
CASTPGLATSEQYF	TGTGCCAGCACCCCCGGACTAGCCACAAGCGAGCAGTACTTC	.	TRBV11-1	TRBJ2-7	TRBD2
CASSIREGSSYNEQFF	TGTGCCAGCAGCATACGGGAGGGAAGCTCCTACAATGAGCAGTTCTTC	.	TRBV14	TRBJ2-1	TRBD2
CASSRGLPAKNIQYF	TGCGCCAGCAGCCGGGGACTGCCAGCCAAAAACATTCAGTACTTC	.	TRBV4-1	TRBJ2-4	.
CASSPYEQYF	TGTGCCAGCAGCCCCTACGAGCAGTACTTC	.	TRBV27	TRBJ2-7	.
CASAMKGWDTEAFF	TGTGCCAGCGCCATGAAGGGGTGGGACACTGAAGCTTTCTTT	.	TRBV28	TRBJ1-1	.
CASSIQGRGEQYF	TGTGCCAGTAGTATTCAGGGGCGTGGAGAGCAGTACTTC	.	TRBV19	TRBJ2-7	.
CASSWDSNEQFF	TGTGCCAGCAGCTGGGACAGCAATGAGCAGTTCTTC	.	TRBV5-5	TRBJ2-1	TRBD1
CSVGSSLSYNEQFF	TGCAGCGTTGGTAGCAGCTTGTCCTACAATGAGCAGTTCTTC	.	TRBV29-1	TRBJ2-1	.
CASSEGGGTEAFF	TGTGCCAGCAGTGAGGGCGGGGGCACTGAAGCTTTCTTT	few	TRBV6-5	TRBJ1-1	.
CANIRGSSVISDTQYF	TGTGCGAATATCCGGGGGAGCAGTGTAATTTCAGATACGCAGTATTTT	.	TRBV30	TRBJ2-3	.
CASSLYRAGGETQYF	TGTGCCAGCAGCTTATATAGGGCAGGAGGGGAGACCCAGTACTTC	.	TRBV7-9	TRBJ2-5	.
CASSYPKGATTDTQYF	TGTGCCAGCAGTTACCCAAAGGGGGCAACCACAGATACGCAGTATTTT	.	TRBV6-6	TRBJ2-3	TRBD1
CASSIGQVITSHTEAFF	TGTGCCAGCAGCATAGGACAGGTTATAACTTCCCACACTGAAGCTTTCTTT	.	TRBV11-2	TRBJ1-1	TRBD1
CASSRTGRDWYTQYF	TGTGCCAGCAGTAGGACAGGGAGGGATTGGTATACGCAGTATTTT	once	TRBV28	TRBJ2-3	.
CASSPNPGEGVYEQYF	TGTGCCAGCAGCCCGAATCCAGGGGAAGGGGTATACGAGCAGTACTTC	.	TRBV13	TRBJ2-7	.